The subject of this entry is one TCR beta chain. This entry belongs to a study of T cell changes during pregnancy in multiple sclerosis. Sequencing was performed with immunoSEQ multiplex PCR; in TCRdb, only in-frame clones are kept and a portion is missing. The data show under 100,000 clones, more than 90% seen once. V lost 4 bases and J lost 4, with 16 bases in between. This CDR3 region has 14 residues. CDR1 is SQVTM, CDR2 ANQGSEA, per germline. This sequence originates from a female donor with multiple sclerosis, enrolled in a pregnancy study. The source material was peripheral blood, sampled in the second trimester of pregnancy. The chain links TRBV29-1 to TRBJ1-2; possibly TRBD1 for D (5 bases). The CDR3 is CSVGGAGGGYGYTF. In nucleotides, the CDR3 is TGCAGCGTTGGGGGTGCGGGGGGTGGCTATGGCTACACCTTC.